What follows are 21 T cell receptor beta chains derived from one specimen sequenced in a study of CD8+CD57+ T cells in acquired aplastic anemia. According to the study, genomic DNA was the template for TCR beta VDJ and CDR3 profiling. TCRdb ran MiXCR on the reads and lists one entry per CDR3 protein. The sample includes about 180,000 distinct CDR3 sequences, 40% to 50% of them seen just once. Sequencing was performed on sorted CD4+, CD8+, or CD8+CD57+ T cells (not recorded which) from PBMCs. The receptors were gathered from a human donor in good health.

The chain uses TRBV20-1 and TRBJ2-7; unclear D gene. CDR1 and CDR2 from the germline V gene are DFQATT and SNEGSKA (reference sequence). CDR3 length: 14 amino acids. Trimming took 0 bases from V and 0 from J, leaving 9 bases between them. The CDR3 DNA is TGCAGTGCTAGAGATGGTTACAGCTCCTACGAGCAGTACTTC. Amino acids: CSARDGYSSYEQYF.

This clonotype was observed a single time. A junction boundary mismatches the germline segment, possibly from a read error. This chain connects TRBV10-1 to TRBJ2-7; D not certain. This CDR3 is 12 amino acids long. Germline CDR1 WNHNN, CDR2 SYGVQD (reference sequence). CDR3 nucleotide sequence: TGCGCCAGCAGTGAGGGTCTGGGTAGCCTAAACTTC. Amino acids: CASSEGLGSLNF.

J is TRBJ2-1 and V is TRBV4-3, with a possible D match to TRBD2 (7 bases). Trimming removed 4 bases from V and 7 bases from J, with 17 bases in between. Germline values: CDR1 LGHNA, CDR2 YSLEER. The CDR3 is 15 amino acids. CDR3 bases: TGCGCCAGCAGCCTCCTAACGGGGGGCTATAATGAGCAGTTCTTC. As protein: CASSLLTGGYNEQFF.

The V and J genes are TRBV4-1 and TRBJ2-1; 12 bases are shared with TRBD2. Germline V gene sequence: CDR1 MGHRA, CDR2 YSYEKL. This CDR3 region has 16 residues. With 3 bases clipped from V and 8 bases from J, the junction kept 8 bases outside the gene matches. The DNA of the CDR3 is TGCGCCAGCAGCCACAGGACTAGCGGGATAGGCGATGAGCAGTTCTTC. It translates to CASSHRTSGIGDEQFF.

V is TRBV24-1 and J is TRBJ2-7; no clear D. This CDR3 has 15 amino acids. Germline loops: CDR1 KGHDR, CDR2 SFDVKD. The germline V and J ends were trimmed by 5 bases and 0 bases, with 13 bases remaining between them. In nucleotides, the CDR3 is TGTGCCACCAGTGCCCAGACGGCCTTCTCCTACGAGCAGTACTTC. Its translation is CATSAQTAFSYEQYF.

Ten or more counts support this clonotype. This chain uses TRBV7-8 with TRBJ1-1; D unclear. The CDR3 spans 14 residues. The germline CDR1 and CDR2 sequences are SGHVS and FQNEAQ. V was clipped by 4 bases and J by 6 bases, with 15 bases between them. CDR3 loop: CASSSLGPRAEAFF. The CDR3 DNA reads as TGTGCCAGCAGCTCGCTCGGCCCTCGGGCTGAAGCTTTCTTT.

This clonotype was picked up many times. The chain links TRBV20-1 to TRBJ2-1, with 8 bases fitting TRBD2. The germline gives CDR1 DFQATT, CDR2 SNEGSKA (reference sequence). V lost 0 bases, J lost 0 bases, and 1 base stayed unmatched. The CDR3 is 15 residues long. The CDR3 DNA sequence: TGCAGTGCTAGAGAGAGCGGGAGCTCCTACAATGAGCAGTTCTTC. Protein product: CSARESGSSYNEQFF.

This chain uses TRBV19 with TRBJ2-2; a possible D gene is TRBD2 (6 bases). The germline gives CDR1 LNHDA, CDR2 SQIVND (reference sequence). The CDR3 has 15 amino acids. Deletions cut 5 bases from V and 2 bases from J, with 12 bases between. CDR3 nucleotides: TGTGCCAGTAGTGCTTTAGCGGAAAACACCGGGGAGCTGTTTTTT. Translating gives CASSALAENTGELFF.

This clonotype was counted ten times or more. The chain carries TRBV29-1 and TRBJ2-1; TRBD1 agrees at 8 bases. Germline CDR1 and CDR2: SQVTM and ANQGSEA. Trimming removed 7 bases from V and 4 bases from J; junction bases left unmatched: 12. The CDR3 consists of 15 residues. DNA of the CDR3: TGCAGCGCGGACAGGGATCGGGAGAATTACAATGAGCAGTTCTTC. It translates to CSADRDRENYNEQFF.

The chain couples TRBV24-1 to TRBJ2-7; 7 nucleotides line up with TRBD1. The CDR3 is made up of 14 amino acids. Germline V gene data show CDR1 as KGHDR and CDR2 as SFDVKD. CDR3 sequence reads: CAISRDRATYEQYF. The CDR3 bases are TGTGCTATCAGCCGGGACAGAGCTACCTACGAGCAGTACTTC.

This clonotype was detected a few times. The chain is built from TRBV15 and TRBJ1-4; D not certain. V was cut by 5 bases and J by 5 bases, with 15 bases left in between. From germline, CDR1 is LNHNV and CDR2 YYDKDF (reference sequence). The CDR3 is made up of 15 amino acids. CDR3 protein: CATSALSGRNEKLFF. The CDR3 DNA follows: TGTGCCACCAGCGCCCTAAGCGGGAGGAATGAAAAACTGTTTTTT.

As concerns this clonotype: A read error may produce the germline difference seen at one junction end. DNA for the CDR3: TGTGCCAGCAGCAAAGACTACTACGAGCAGTGCTTC. It yields the protein CASSKDYYEQCF. This chain uses TRBV5-6 with TRBJ2-7, with D possibly matching TRBD2 (5 bases). This CDR3 region has 12 residues. The germline gives CDR1 SGHDT, CDR2 YYEEEE.

V is TRBV29-1 and J is TRBJ1-2; 7 bases map to TRBD1. CDR1 SQVTM and CDR2 ANQGSEA come from the germline V gene. Trimming removed 5 bases from V and 4 bases from J; junction bases left unmatched: 10. This CDR3 is built from 14 residues. The CDR3 reads CSVQTRQGTYGYTF. The CDR3 nucleotides are TGCAGCGTTCAAACCCGACAGGGAACCTATGGCTACACCTTC. The variable domain in full, completed from reference TRBV29-1 and TRBJ1-2, reads SAVISQKPSRDICQRGTSLTIQCQVDSQVTMMFWYRQQPGQSLTLIATANQGSEATYESGFVIDKFPISRPNLTFSTLTVSNMSPEDSSIYLCSVQTRQGTYGYTFGSGTRLTVV.

This clonotype was seen ten or more times. This chain uses TRBV7-8 with TRBJ1-3; TRBD1 might be the D (6 bases). The CDR3 consists of 16 residues. Trimming shortened V by 5 bases and J by 0 bases, and 14 bases separated the two germline ends. CDR1 SGHVS and CDR2 FQNEAQ come from the germline V gene. For the CDR3, the DNA is TGTGCCAGCAGCACCCAGACAGGCATCTCTGGAAACACCATATATTTT. Encoded protein: CASSTQTGISGNTIYF.

This clonotype was observed many times. V and J are TRBV7-2 and TRBJ2-7, with 9 bases that match TRBD1. Trimming cost V 0 bases and J 9 bases; bases outside gene matches: 6. In germline, CDR1 is SGHTA, CDR2 FQGNSA. The CDR3 length is 14 residues. CDR3 loop: CASSLAPGQGGQYF. The CDR3 region has the DNA TGTGCCAGCAGCTTAGCCCCGGGACAGGGTGGGCAGTACTTC.

The rearrangement joins TRBV19 to TRBJ2-7; D not resolved. Germline CDR1 LNHDA, CDR2 SQIVND (reference sequence). There are 13 residues in the CDR3. Trimming left V 4 bases short and J 1 base short, with 8 bases between. Here the CDR3 reads CASSNPPSYEQYF. Here the CDR3 DNA reads TGTGCCAGTAGTAACCCCCCATCCTACGAGCAGTACTTC. Using reference TRBV19 and TRBJ2-7 for the parts outside the CDR3, the full variable domain is DGGITQSPKYLFRKEGQNVTLSCEQNLNHDAMYWYRQDPGQGLRLIYYSQIVNDFQKGDIAEGYSVSREKKESFPLTVTSAQKNPTAFYLCASSNPPSYEQYFGPGTRLTVT.

The V and J genes are TRBV19 and TRBJ2-1, with 12 nucleotides matching TRBD2. Germline V lookup: CDR1 LNHDA, CDR2 SQIVND (reference sequence). V gave up 6 bases and J gave up 4 bases; unmatched junction bases: 7. The CDR3 is 16 amino acids. Written as DNA, the CDR3 is TGTGCCAGTAGGACCCTAGCGGGAGGGCCATACAATGAGCAGTTCTTC. Amino acids: CASRTLAGGPYNEQFF.

Ten or more counts support this clonotype. V gene TRBV20-1 combines with J gene TRBJ2-7, with TRBD1 matching over 10 bases. The CDR3 runs to 14 residues. V dropped 3 bases and J dropped 3; count of bases not matched to a gene: 5. Germline V gene data show CDR1 as DFQATT and CDR2 as SNEGSKA (reference sequence). CDR3 DNA: TGCAGTGCTAGCGCGGGACAGGGGCTCTACGAGCAGTACTTC. Residues: CSASAGQGLYEQYF.

This clonotype was counted many times. The chain uses TRBV10-3 and TRBJ2-1; D gene unclear. There are 15 residues in the CDR3. V dropped 4 bases and J dropped 0 bases, with 10 bases sitting between them. Germline lookup yields CDR1 ENHRY and CDR2 SYGVKD. This CDR3 reads CAISAAKSSYNEQFF. The CDR3 coding sequence is TGTGCCATCAGTGCGGCGAAGAGCTCCTACAATGAGCAGTTCTTC.

The sample holds a few counts of this clonotype. The J gene is TRBJ1-1, the V gene TRBV6-2 or TRBV6-3, with D possibly TRBD1 on 6 matching bases. Trimming removed 3 bases from V and 1 base from J, with 24 bases in between. The CDR3 is 19 amino acids. Germline CDR1 MNHEY, CDR2 SVGEGT. This CDR3 is CASSYDEYRAIWGNTEAFF. CDR3 bases: TGTGCCAGCAGTTATGACGAGTACAGGGCTATTTGGGGGAACACTGAAGCTTTCTTT.

The CDR3 DNA follows: TGTGCCAGCAGCTTAGCCGAGGGGCGAGAGACCCAGTACTTC. Encoded protein: CASSLAEGRETQYF. The V gene is TRBV7-6, the J gene TRBJ2-5; D may be TRBD1 or TRBD2 (5 bases each). The V and J ends lost 0 bases and 4 bases respectively, with 9 bases between them. The CDR3 is 14 residues long. Germline V gene lookup returns CDR1 SGHVS and CDR2 FNYEAQ.